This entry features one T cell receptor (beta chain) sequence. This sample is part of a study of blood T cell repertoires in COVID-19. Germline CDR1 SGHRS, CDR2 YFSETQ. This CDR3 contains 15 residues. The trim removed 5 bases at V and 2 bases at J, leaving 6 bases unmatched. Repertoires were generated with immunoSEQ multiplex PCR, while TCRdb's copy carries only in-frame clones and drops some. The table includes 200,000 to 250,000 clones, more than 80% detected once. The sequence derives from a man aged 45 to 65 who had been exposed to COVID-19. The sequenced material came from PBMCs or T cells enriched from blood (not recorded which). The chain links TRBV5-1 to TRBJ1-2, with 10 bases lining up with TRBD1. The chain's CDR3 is CASSEGQGINYGYTF. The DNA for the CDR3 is TGCGCCAGCAGTGAGGGACAGGGGATCAACTATGGCTACACCTTC.